The 32 T cell receptor beta chains reported below all come from one sample, sequenced in a study of blood T cell repertoires in COVID-19. The data were produced by immunoSEQ multiplex PCR, yet TCRdb's version contains in-frame clones alone and is incomplete. The sample shows fewer than 250,000 clones, 80% to 90% of them seen only once. Sequencing was carried out using PBMCs or T cells enriched from blood (not recorded which). The receptors shown here come from a woman in her thirties with acute COVID-19.

The V call is TRBV27, the J call TRBJ1-5; 7 bases are shared with TRBD1. CDR1 is MNHEY and CDR2 is SMNVEV in the germline V gene (reference sequence). The CDR3 totals 14 residues. The ends lost 7 bases at V and 4 bases at J; junction bases unmatched: 7. The CDR3 nucleotides read TGTGCCAGCAAGGGGGCAGGGGGGAATCAGCCCCAGCATTTT. It specifies CASKGAGGNQPQHF.

The chain uses TRBV18 and TRBJ2-7; D perhaps matches TRBD1 (5 bases). The CDR3 covers 14 residues. V was pared by 3 bases and J by 3 bases, with 12 bases between. Germline assignment: CDR1 KGHSH and CDR2 LQKENI. The CDR3 is CASSPQGNGYEQYF. The CDR3 DNA is TGTGCCAGCTCACCCCAGGGAAACGGCTACGAGCAGTACTTC.

The chain carries TRBV14 and TRBJ2-5; perhaps TRBD1 as D (6 bases). The CDR3 has 15 amino acids. Germline V lookup: CDR1 SGHDN, CDR2 FVKESK. The V gene lost 0 bases and the J gene lost 5 bases, with 13 bases spanning the gap. CDR3 bases: TGTGCCAGCAGCCAAGATATCTACCAGGGGGAGACCCAGTACTTC. Translating it yields CASSQDIYQGETQYF.

Only one count was recorded for this clone. The chain carries TRBV7-2 and TRBJ2-1, with 8 bases matching TRBD2. After removal of 5 bases from V and 8 bases from J, the junction contained 14 bases not matched to a gene. Germline lookup yields CDR1 SGHTA and CDR2 FQGNSA. CDR3 length: 16 residues. CDR3: CASSSFRGGYSDEQFF. In nucleotides, the CDR3 is TGTGCCAGCAGCAGCTTCCGGGGGGGCTATTCGGATGAGCAGTTCTTC.

The V and J genes are TRBV27 and TRBJ2-5, with 11 bases aligning to TRBD2. Trimming cost V 6 bases and J 4 bases; bases outside gene matches: 10. Germline CDR1 reads MNHEY; CDR2 reads SMNVEV (reference sequence). This CDR3 is built from 16 residues. This chain's CDR3 is CASRPTSGAIIETQYF. The CDR3 DNA sequence: TGTGCCAGCAGACCGACTAGCGGGGCTATAATAGAGACCCAGTACTTC.

This chain links TRBV3-1 (or the pseudogene TRBV3-2) with TRBJ2-2, with a weak D call TRBD1 (7 bases). The CDR3 runs to 16 residues. CDR1 and CDR2 (germline): LGHDT, YNNKEL (reference sequence). Trimming removed 0 bases from V and 6 bases from J, with 14 bases in between. CDR3 region: CASSQERRGRAGELFF. Written as DNA, the CDR3 is TGTGCCAGCAGCCAAGAGCGGAGGGGGCGGGCCGGGGAGCTGTTTTTT.

This clone was detected once. The chain recombines TRBV20-1 with TRBJ2-3, with unresolved D. This CDR3 has 11 residues. V was clipped by 5 bases and J by 2 bases, with 5 bases between them. Per germline, CDR1 DFQATT and CDR2 SNEGSKA (reference sequence). The CDR3 sequence is CSASVTDTQYF. Here the CDR3 DNA reads TGCAGTGCTTCAGTCACAGATACGCAGTATTTT.

The CDR3: CASSLGVNYGYTF. For the CDR3, the DNA is TGTGCCAGCAGCCTCGGGGTCAACTATGGCTACACCTTC. The V gene is TRBV12-3 or TRBV12-4, the J gene TRBJ1-2; unclear D gene. CDR3 length equals 13 residues. Trimming stripped 6 bases from V and 2 bases from J, with 10 bases between.

The chain is built from TRBV4-1 and TRBJ2-3, with a tentative D call TRBD1 (6 bases). Trimming pared 4 bases from V and 1 base from J, leaving 15 bases between. The CDR3 covers 16 residues. CDR1 is MGHRA, CDR2 YSYEKL, per germline. CDR3 nucleotides: TGCGCCAGCAGCCCCGACTGGGCAGGGGGCACAGATACGCAGTATTTT. Its translation: CASSPDWAGGTDTQYF.

The count of this clone is one. The V gene is TRBV4-3, the J gene TRBJ1-1; possible D gene TRBD1, 6 bases. The germline V and J ends were trimmed by 4 bases and 5 bases, with 14 bases remaining between them. Germline V gene data show CDR1 as LGHNA and CDR2 as YSLEER. This CDR3 spans 14 amino acids. The CDR3 sequence: CASSPETGITEAFF. CDR3 in DNA: TGCGCCAGCAGCCCAGAAACAGGGATAACTGAAGCTTTCTTT.

The chain is built from TRBV25-1 and TRBJ1-5; D perhaps matches TRBD1 (6 bases). Germline CDR1 and CDR2: MGHDK and SYGVNS. V lost 4 bases and J lost 5, with 9 bases in between. The CDR3 covers 13 residues. DNA of the CDR3: TGTGCCAGCAGTGCCAGGGGAGATCAGCCCCAGCATTTT. Translation: CASSARGDQPQHF.

The rearrangement uses TRBV19 and TRBJ1-3, with D unresolved. Germline lookup yields CDR1 LNHDA and CDR2 SQIVND (reference sequence). There are 13 residues in the CDR3. Trimming cost V 5 bases and J 4 bases, with 9 bases left between them. In DNA form, the CDR3 reads TGTGCCAGTAGTCCGGTCAGGGGAAACACCATATATTTT. Its translation: CASSPVRGNTIYF. The full variable domain, completed using reference TRBV19 and TRBJ1-3, is DGGITQSPKYLFRKEGQNVTLSCEQNLNHDAMYWYRQDPGQGLRLIYYSQIVNDFQKGDIAEGYSVSREKKESFPLTVTSAQKNPTAFYLCASSPVRGNTIYFGEGSWLTVV.

This chain joins TRBV7-2 and TRBJ2-5; 12 nucleotides agree with TRBD2. The CDR3 runs to 15 residues. CDR1 and CDR2 (germline): SGHTA, FQGNSA. With V trimmed by 5 bases and J by 6 bases, 7 bases remained unmatched. The CDR3 DNA reads TGTGCCAGCAGCCAGACTAGCGGGGGATGGAAGACCCAGTACTTC. As protein: CASSQTSGGWKTQYF.

J is TRBJ2-7 and V is TRBV5-4, with D perhaps TRBD2 (6 bases). Per the germline V gene, CDR1 is SGHNT and CDR2 is YYREEE (reference sequence). This CDR3 has 13 residues. Trimming pared 4 bases from V and 7 bases from J, leaving 15 bases between. CDR3 residues: CASSRAGSLEQYF. CDR3 bases: TGTGCCAGCAGCCGTGCGGGGAGCCTGGAGCAGTACTTC.

V gene TRBV19 combines with J gene TRBJ2-7; 9 positions agree with TRBD1. The CDR3 consists of 14 residues. V lost 9 bases to trimming and J lost 3 bases; unmatched junction nucleotides: 9. Germline CDR1 LNHDA, CDR2 SQIVND (reference sequence). CDR3 nucleotide sequence: TGTGCCAGCGGGGGGACAGGGTCCCTCTACGAGCAGTACTTC. It encodes CASGGTGSLYEQYF.

The chain combines TRBV12-3 or TRBV12-4 with TRBJ1-1; possibly TRBD1 for D (6 bases). Trimming cost V 6 bases and J 9 bases, with 14 bases left between them. The CDR3 spans 12 residues. The CDR3 reads CASSKPGVKAFF. The CDR3 region has the DNA TGTGCCAGCAGCAAGCCAGGGGTTAAAGCTTTCTTT.

The chain uses TRBV10-3 and TRBJ1-2, with D maybe TRBD1 (6 bases). V was shortened by 5 bases and J by 4 bases, with 14 bases between the two germline ends. The CDR3 is 14 residues long. Germline V lookup: CDR1 ENHRY, CDR2 SYGVKD. The CDR3 DNA is TGTGCCATCAGTCAGGGGAACGCACGCTATGGCTACACCTTC. It specifies CAISQGNARYGYTF.

The chain has TRBV5-8 and TRBJ1-6; 9 bases are a match to TRBD1. V trimming: 2 bases; J trimming: 8 bases; junction bases outside the gene matches: 5. The CDR3 has 15 residues. Germline assignment: CDR1 SGHTS and CDR2 YDEGEE. The CDR3 DNA reads TGTGCCAGCAGCTTCGGGGGACAGGGTGATTCACCCCTCCACTTT. Its protein is CASSFGGQGDSPLHF.

The V gene is TRBV19, the J gene TRBJ1-2; tentative D call: TRBD1 (6 bases). The CDR3 is 12 amino acids. CDR1 LNHDA and CDR2 SQIVND come from the germline V gene (reference sequence). Trimming cost V 11 bases and J 2 bases, with 12 bases left between them. This CDR3 reads CAGGTHNYGYTF. In DNA form, the CDR3 reads TGTGCCGGGGGCACCCACAACTATGGCTACACCTTC.

The table lists this clone with many counts. The J gene is TRBJ1-6, the V gene TRBV2; 8 bases are a match to TRBD1. Germline V gene sequence: CDR1 SNHLY, CDR2 FYNNEI. This CDR3 has 17 amino acids. After removal of 0 bases from V and 9 bases from J, the junction contained 10 bases not matched to a gene. The CDR3 spells CASSEAGQGSGGSPLHF. The CDR3 bases are TGTGCCAGCAGTGAAGCCGGACAGGGCAGCGGAGGTTCACCCCTCCACTTT. Full variable domain (outside the CDR3, taken from reference TRBV2 and TRBJ1-6): EPEVTQTPSHQVTQMGQEVILRCVPISNHLYFYWYRQILGQKVEFLVSFYNNEISEKSEIFDDQFSVERPDGSNFTLKIRSTKLEDSAMYFCASSEAGQGSGGSPLHFGNGTRLTVT.

The chain uses TRBV2 and TRBJ1-2; 12 bases map to TRBD1. J was trimmed by 4 bases and V by 2 bases; bases with no gene match: 5. This CDR3 contains 16 residues. In germline, CDR1 is SNHLY, CDR2 FYNNEI. Here the CDR3 DNA reads TGTGCCAGCAGTGAAAGTGGGACAGGGGGCTTCTATGGCTACACCTTC. Residues: CASSESGTGGFYGYTF.

The V and J genes are TRBV10-3 and TRBJ2-2, with 7 bases matching TRBD1. The V and J ends lost 2 bases and 2 bases, in that order; junction bases with no gene match: 8. CDR3 size: 17 residues. Looked up from germline, CDR1 is ENHRY and CDR2 is SYGVKD. The CDR3 bases are TGTGCCATCAGTGAGCAACCGGGACAGATTAACACCGGGGAGCTGTTTTTT. This encodes CAISEQPGQINTGELFF.

This clone appeared a single time. This sequence joins TRBV2 and TRBJ1-1, with 7 bases fitting TRBD1. The V segment lost 11 bases and the J segment 0 bases; nucleotides outside the gene matches: 6. Germline V lookup: CDR1 SNHLY, CDR2 FYNNEI. The CDR3 is 13 residues long. Written as DNA, the CDR3 is TGTGCCGGACAGGAGGGGATGAACACTGAAGCTTTCTTT. Translated: CAGQEGMNTEAFF.

The rearrangement uses TRBV12-3 or TRBV12-4 and TRBJ2-1; D might be TRBD2 (5 bases). This CDR3 contains 13 residues. Deletions cut 10 bases from V and 4 bases from J, with 14 bases between. Written as DNA, the CDR3 is TGTGCCATACTAGGAGGATTTTACAATGAGCAGTTCTTC. Translation gives CAILGGFYNEQFF.

This clone was observed many times. V and J are TRBV6-1 and TRBJ1-1, with TRBD1 matching over 7 bases. This CDR3 comprises 16 residues. With 0 bases clipped from V and 7 bases from J, the junction kept 11 bases outside the gene matches. Germline V gives CDR1 MNHNS, CDR2 SASEGT. The CDR3 spells CASSEALEGASGEAFF. The CDR3 DNA is TGTGCCAGCAGTGAAGCCTTGGAGGGGGCGAGCGGTGAAGCTTTCTTT.

The chain employs TRBV19 and TRBJ1-5; tentative D call: TRBD1 (5 bases). The length of the CDR3 is 14 residues. Germline V gives CDR1 LNHDA, CDR2 SQIVND (reference sequence). V was trimmed by 5 bases and J by 9 bases, leaving 17 bases between them. CDR3 region: CASSSGQGLRPQHF. DNA for the CDR3: TGTGCCAGTAGTTCGGGTCAGGGTCTTCGGCCCCAGCATTTT.

This chain joins TRBV6-5 and TRBJ1-2; 7 bases align to TRBD1. Trimming removed 6 bases from V and 6 bases from J; junction bases left unmatched: 7. The V gene's germline CDR1 is MNHEY and CDR2 SVGAGI. This CDR3 spans 13 amino acids. The CDR3 coding sequence is TGTGCCAGCAGGTCACAGGGGATCAATGGCTACACCTTC. Translation gives CASRSQGINGYTF.

The rearrangement links TRBV3-1 (or the pseudogene TRBV3-2) to TRBJ2-2, with 8 nucleotides matching TRBD2. The CDR3 is made up of 18 amino acids. Losses at the gene ends were 4 bases for V and 3 bases for J; bases not matched to a gene: 13. The germline V gene encodes CDR1 LGHDT and CDR2 YNNKEL (reference sequence). The CDR3 reads CASSPLLAGGHYTGELFF. DNA for the CDR3: TGTGCCAGCAGCCCCTTGCTGGCGGGGGGACATTACACCGGGGAGCTGTTTTTT.

This clone was picked up many times. The chain recombines TRBV4-1 with TRBJ2-3; 9 bases agree with TRBD2. Germline lookup yields CDR1 MGHRA and CDR2 YSYEKL. There are 15 residues in the CDR3. With 9 bases clipped from V and 0 bases from J, the junction kept 7 bases outside the gene matches. CDR3 loop: CASPGLAISTDTQYF. The CDR3 bases are TGCGCCAGTCCCGGACTAGCGATTAGCACAGATACGCAGTATTTT.

The chain links TRBV2 to TRBJ2-3; a possible D gene is TRBD2 (5 bases). From germline, CDR1 is SNHLY and CDR2 FYNNEI. The CDR3 totals 20 residues. The ends were cut back, 0 bases at V and 0 bases at J, with 22 bases in the middle. The DNA for the CDR3 is TGTGCCAGCAGTGAAGCTACAGTCCCCTCGGGGTTTCTTAGCACAGATACGCAGTATTTT. It translates to CASSEATVPSGFLSTDTQYF.

This clone has only one observation. The V and J genes are TRBV27 and TRBJ2-7, with TRBD2 matching over 7 bases. The length of the CDR3 is 14 residues. CDR1 and CDR2 from the germline V gene are MNHEY and SMNVEV (reference sequence). Unmatched junction bases numbered 8, after V lost 5 bases and J lost 4 bases. The CDR3 region is CASSPWGGNYEQYF. DNA of the CDR3: TGTGCCAGCAGTCCATGGGGGGGGAATTACGAGCAGTACTTC.

The chain recombines TRBV5-1 with TRBJ2-2; a possible D gene is TRBD1 (5 bases). CDR1 is SGHRS and CDR2 is YFSETQ in the germline V gene. V was clipped by 5 bases and J by 3 bases, with 8 bases between them. The CDR3 loop spans 13 amino acids. In DNA, the CDR3 is TGCGCCAGCAGTCGGACATACACCGGGGAGCTGTTTTTT. This gives the protein CASSRTYTGELFF.